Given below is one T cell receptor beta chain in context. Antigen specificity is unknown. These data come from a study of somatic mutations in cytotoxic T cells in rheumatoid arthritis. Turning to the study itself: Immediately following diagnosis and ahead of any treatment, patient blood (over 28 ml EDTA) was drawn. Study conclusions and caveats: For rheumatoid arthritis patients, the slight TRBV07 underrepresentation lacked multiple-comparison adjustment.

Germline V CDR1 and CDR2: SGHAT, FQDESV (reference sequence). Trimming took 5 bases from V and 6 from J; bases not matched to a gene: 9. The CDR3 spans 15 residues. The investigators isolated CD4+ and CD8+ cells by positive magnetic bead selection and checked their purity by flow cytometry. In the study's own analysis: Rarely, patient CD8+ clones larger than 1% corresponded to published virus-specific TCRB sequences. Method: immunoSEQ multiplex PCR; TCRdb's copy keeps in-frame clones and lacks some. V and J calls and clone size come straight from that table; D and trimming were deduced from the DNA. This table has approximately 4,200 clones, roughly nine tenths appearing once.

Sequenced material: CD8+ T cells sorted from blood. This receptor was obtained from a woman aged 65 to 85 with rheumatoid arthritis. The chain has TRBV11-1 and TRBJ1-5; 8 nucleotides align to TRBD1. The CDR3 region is CASSDGQGGGQPQHF. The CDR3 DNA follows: TGTGCCAGCAGCGACGGACAGGGAGGAGGTCAGCCCCAGCATTTT.